This paragraph covers one TCR beta chain sequence. Its specificity is not known. Ipilimumab, 1 mg/kg, started 14 to 28 days after autologous transplant. This sample was included in a study of ipilimumab plus nivolumab after autologous stem cell transplantation. Turning to the study itself: Median doses per patient: roughly five ipilimumab, about eight nivolumab. The DLBCL cohort had primary refractory and relapsed disease, with 18-month progression-free survival of around 88% and 27%.

Here immunoSEQ multiplex PCR was the method, and the copy in TCRdb shows in-frame clones only, minus some. The table includes around 15,000 clones, roughly 77% detected once. Germline CDR1 reads SGHAT; CDR2 reads FQNNGV. The V end lost 4 bases, the J end lost 0 bases, and 7 bases lay between the germline ends. The CDR3 runs to 14 residues. Study results and caveats: The authors say TCR, Treg and microbiome findings warrant further study.

The chain couples TRBV11-2 to TRBJ1-3; D unclear. Specimen: PBMCs, collected in a trial of ipilimumab plus nivolumab as post-transplant consolidation. This TCR came from a male donor with diffuse large B-cell lymphoma. CDR3 DNA: TGTGCCAGCAGCTGGCCCGGCTCTGGAAACACCATATATTTT. As protein: CASSWPGSGNTIYF.